Reported below is one T cell receptor beta chain. Unmatched junction bases numbered 3, after V lost 5 bases and J lost 7 bases. The CDR3 totals 13 residues. Germline V gene sequence: CDR1 DFQATT, CDR2 SNEGSKA (reference sequence). These data come from a study of T-cell memory formation after mild COVID-19. MiXCR was run by TCRdb on the 5' RACE reads, yielding one entry per CDR3 protein. Altogether hundreds of thousands of distinct CDR3 sequences are present, 16% being singletons, with the ten largest covering about 22%. The sample comprised PBMCs or a T cell subset sorted from them (not recorded which). This TCR was recovered from a young man who had mild COVID-19 (a few samples of this study predate the infection). Cell type and time point are not known. The rearrangement joins TRBV20-1 to TRBJ2-7; 15 bases are shared with TRBD2. As DNA, the CDR3 is TGCAGTGCTGACGGACTAGCGGGAGGGGAGCAGTACGTC. Translated: CSADGLAGGEQYV.